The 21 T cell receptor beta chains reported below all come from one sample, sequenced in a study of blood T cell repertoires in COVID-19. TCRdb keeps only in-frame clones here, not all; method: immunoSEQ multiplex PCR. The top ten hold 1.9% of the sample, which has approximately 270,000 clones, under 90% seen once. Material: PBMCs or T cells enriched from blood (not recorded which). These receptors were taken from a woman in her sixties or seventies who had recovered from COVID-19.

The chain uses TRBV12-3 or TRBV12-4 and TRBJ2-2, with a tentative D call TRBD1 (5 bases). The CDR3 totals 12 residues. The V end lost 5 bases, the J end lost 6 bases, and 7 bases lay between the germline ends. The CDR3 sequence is CASSRRAGELFF. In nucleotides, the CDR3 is TGTGCCAGCAGTCGCAGGGCCGGGGAGCTGTTTTTT.

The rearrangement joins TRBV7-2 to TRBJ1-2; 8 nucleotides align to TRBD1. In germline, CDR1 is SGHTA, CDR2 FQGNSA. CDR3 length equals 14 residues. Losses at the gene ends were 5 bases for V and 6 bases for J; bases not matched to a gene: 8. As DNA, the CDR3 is TGTGCCAGCAGCCCTGGTGGACAGGGCAATGGCTACACCTTC. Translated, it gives CASSPGGQGNGYTF. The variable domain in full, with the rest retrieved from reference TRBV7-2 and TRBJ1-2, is GAGVSQSPSNKVTEKGKDVELRCDPISGHTALYWYRQSLGQGLEFLIYFQGNSAPDKSGLPSDRFSAERTGGSVSTLTIQRTQQEDSAVYLCASSPGGQGNGYTFGSGTRLTVV.

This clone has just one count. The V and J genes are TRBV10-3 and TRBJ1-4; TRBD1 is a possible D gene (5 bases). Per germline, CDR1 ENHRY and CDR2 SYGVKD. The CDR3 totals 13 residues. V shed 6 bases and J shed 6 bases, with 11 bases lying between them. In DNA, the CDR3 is TGTGCCATCAGGGGGGGGACGGATGAAAAACTGTTTTTT. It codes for CAIRGGTDEKLFF.

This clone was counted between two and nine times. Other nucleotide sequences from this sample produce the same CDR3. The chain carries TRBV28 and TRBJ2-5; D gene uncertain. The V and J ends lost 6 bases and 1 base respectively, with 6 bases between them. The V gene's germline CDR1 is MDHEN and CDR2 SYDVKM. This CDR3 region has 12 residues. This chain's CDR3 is CASSRSQETQYF. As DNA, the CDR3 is TGTGCCAGCAGCCGCAGCCAAGAGACCCAGTACTTC.

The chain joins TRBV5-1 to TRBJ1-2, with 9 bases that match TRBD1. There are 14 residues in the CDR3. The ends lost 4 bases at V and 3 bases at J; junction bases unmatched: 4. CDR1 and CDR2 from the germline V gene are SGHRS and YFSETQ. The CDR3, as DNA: TGCGCCAGCAGCGCCGGGACAGGGTACTATGGCTACACCTTC. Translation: CASSAGTGYYGYTF.

The CDR3 DNA sequence: TGTGCCAGCAGTTATGGGGCAGCGTCTGGAAACACCATATATTTT. This sequence encodes CASSYGAASGNTIYF. V gene TRBV6-5 combines with J gene TRBJ1-3; D perhaps matches TRBD1 (5 bases). The V end was cut by 3 bases, the J end by 1 base, with 10 bases between. The CDR3 sequence is 15 residues long. Germline CDR1 is MNHEY and CDR2 is SVGAGI.

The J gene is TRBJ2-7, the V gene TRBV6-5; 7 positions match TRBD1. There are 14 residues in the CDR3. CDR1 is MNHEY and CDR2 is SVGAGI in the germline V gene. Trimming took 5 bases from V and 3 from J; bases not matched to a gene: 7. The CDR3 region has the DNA TGTGCCAGCAGTCCCATTCGACAGGGCTACGAGCAGTACTTC. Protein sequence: CASSPIRQGYEQYF.

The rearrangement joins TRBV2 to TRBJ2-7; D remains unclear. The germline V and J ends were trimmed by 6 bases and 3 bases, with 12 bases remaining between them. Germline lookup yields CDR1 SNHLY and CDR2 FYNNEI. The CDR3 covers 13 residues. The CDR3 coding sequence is TGTGCCAGCAGCGCCGGTCTATTCTACGAGCAGTACTTC. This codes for CASSAGLFYEQYF.

CDR3 bases: TGTGCCAGCAGCGTAGCCCGGGGTGGTGGCTACACCTTC. Amino acid sequence: CASSVARGGGYTF. The rearrangement uses TRBV9 and TRBJ1-2; D not certain. Germline CDR1 is SGDLS and CDR2 is YYNGEE. V lost 0 bases and J lost 7, with 10 bases in between. The CDR3 consists of 13 residues.

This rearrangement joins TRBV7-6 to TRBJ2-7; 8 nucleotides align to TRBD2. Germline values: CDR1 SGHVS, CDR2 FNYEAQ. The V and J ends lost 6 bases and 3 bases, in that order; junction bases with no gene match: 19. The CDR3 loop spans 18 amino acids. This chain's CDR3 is CASSGRVAGGRLGYEQYF. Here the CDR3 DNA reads TGTGCCAGCAGTGGCCGGGTGGCGGGGGGCCGTTTGGGCTACGAGCAGTACTTC.

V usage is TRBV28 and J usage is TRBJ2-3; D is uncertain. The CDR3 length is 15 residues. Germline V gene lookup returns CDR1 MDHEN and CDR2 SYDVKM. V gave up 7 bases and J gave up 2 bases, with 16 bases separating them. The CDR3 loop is CASTRGYSFTDTQYF. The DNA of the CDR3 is TGTGCCAGCACCAGAGGCTATTCCTTCACAGATACGCAGTATTTT.

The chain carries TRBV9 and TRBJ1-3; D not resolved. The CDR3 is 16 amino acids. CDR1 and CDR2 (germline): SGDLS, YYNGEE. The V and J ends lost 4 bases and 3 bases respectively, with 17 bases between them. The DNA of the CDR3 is TGTGCCAGCAGCCCTAGGCCGGGGTTCGATGGAAACACCATATATTTT. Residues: CASSPRPGFDGNTIYF.

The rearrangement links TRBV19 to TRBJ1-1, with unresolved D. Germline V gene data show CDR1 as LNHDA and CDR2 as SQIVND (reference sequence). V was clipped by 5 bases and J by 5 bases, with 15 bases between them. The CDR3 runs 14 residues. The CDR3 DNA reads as TGTGCCAGTAGTCCCCGATCCGGAGGTACTGAAGCTTTCTTT. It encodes CASSPRSGGTEAFF.

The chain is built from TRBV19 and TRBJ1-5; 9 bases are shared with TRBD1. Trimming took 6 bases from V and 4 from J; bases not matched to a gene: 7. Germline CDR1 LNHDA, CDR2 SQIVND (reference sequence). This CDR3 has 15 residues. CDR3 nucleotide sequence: TGTGCCAGTAGAACGGGACAGGGTAAGAATCAGCCCCAGCATTTT. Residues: CASRTGQGKNQPQHF.

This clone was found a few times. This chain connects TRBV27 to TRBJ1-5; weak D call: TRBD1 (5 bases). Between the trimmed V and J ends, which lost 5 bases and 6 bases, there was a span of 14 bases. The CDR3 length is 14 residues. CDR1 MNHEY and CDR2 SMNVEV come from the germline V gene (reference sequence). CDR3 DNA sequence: TGTGCCAGCAGTGGGGGGGGGTTGGGTCAGCCCCAGCATTTT. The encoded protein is CASSGGGLGQPQHF.

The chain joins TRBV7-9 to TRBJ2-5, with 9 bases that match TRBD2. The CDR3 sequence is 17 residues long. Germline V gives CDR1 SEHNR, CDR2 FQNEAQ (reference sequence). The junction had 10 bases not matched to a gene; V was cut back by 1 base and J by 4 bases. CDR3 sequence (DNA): TGTGCCAGCAGCTTAGGAGGGGTAGCGGGAGTCGGAGAGACCCAGTACTTC. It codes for CASSLGGVAGVGETQYF.

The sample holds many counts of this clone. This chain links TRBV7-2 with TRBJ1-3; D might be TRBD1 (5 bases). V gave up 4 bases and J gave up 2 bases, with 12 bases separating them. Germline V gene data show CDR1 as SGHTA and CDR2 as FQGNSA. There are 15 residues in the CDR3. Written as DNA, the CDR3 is TGTGCCAGCAGCTACACGGGGGGACCTGGAAACACCATATATTTT. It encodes CASSYTGGPGNTIYF.

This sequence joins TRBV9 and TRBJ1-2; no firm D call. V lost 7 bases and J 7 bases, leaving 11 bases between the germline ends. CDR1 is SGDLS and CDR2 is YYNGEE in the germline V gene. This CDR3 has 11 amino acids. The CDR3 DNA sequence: TGTGCCAGCTGGGGAGGTGGTGGCTACACCTTC. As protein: CASWGGGGYTF.

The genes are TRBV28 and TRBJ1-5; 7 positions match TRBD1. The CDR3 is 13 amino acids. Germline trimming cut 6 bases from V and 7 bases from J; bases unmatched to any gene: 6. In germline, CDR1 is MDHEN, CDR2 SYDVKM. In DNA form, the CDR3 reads TGTGCCAGCAGGACGACAGGGCTCCAGCCCCAGCATTTT. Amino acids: CASRTTGLQPQHF.

The CDR3 DNA sequence: TGTGCCAGCAGCCAAGTCAAGACTAGCGGGGGCCTAGGGGAGCAGTTCTTC. It encodes CASSQVKTSGGLGEQFF. V usage is TRBV14 and J usage is TRBJ2-1, with 12 bases identical to TRBD2. There are 17 residues in the CDR3. The J segment lost 10 bases and the V segment lost 1 base, leaving 11 bases of the junction unmatched. Germline CDR1 and CDR2: SGHDN and FVKESK.

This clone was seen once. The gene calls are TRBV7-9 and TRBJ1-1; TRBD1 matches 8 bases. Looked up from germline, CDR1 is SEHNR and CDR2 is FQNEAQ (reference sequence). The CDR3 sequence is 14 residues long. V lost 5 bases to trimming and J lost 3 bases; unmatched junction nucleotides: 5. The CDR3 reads CASSKGQGHTEAFF. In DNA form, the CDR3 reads TGTGCCAGCAGCAAAGGACAGGGCCACACTGAAGCTTTCTTT.